The 7 T cell receptor beta chains in this list originate from one sample, sequenced in a study of blood T cell repertoires in COVID-19. Method: immunoSEQ multiplex PCR; TCRdb's copy keeps in-frame clones and lacks some. The sample yields roughly 350,000 clones, approximately 87% seen once. Material for sequencing was peripheral blood. These receptors all come from a woman aged 30 to 39 with COVID-19, enrolled during active disease.

The genes are TRBV6-2 or TRBV6-3 and TRBJ1-2, with D possibly being TRBD1 (5 bases). V lost 6 bases, J lost 7 bases, and 24 bases lay in between. The CDR3 covers 16 residues. Germline V lookup: CDR1 MNHEY, CDR2 SVGEGT. The CDR3 region has the DNA TGTGCCAGCAGCCACCGACCGGAAAGACAGATTTTTGGCTACACCTTC. This translates into CASSHRPERQIFGYTF.

V is TRBV6-1 and J is TRBJ1-4; tentative D call: TRBD1 (5 bases). CDR1 is MNHNS and CDR2 is SASEGT in the germline V gene. Trimming left V 4 bases short and J 7 bases short, with 19 bases between. The CDR3 loop spans 16 amino acids. Written as DNA, the CDR3 is TGTGCCAGCAGTGGGGGGAACGCGGGGTCCGGTGAAAAACTGTTTTTT. Residues: CASSGGNAGSGEKLFF.

V and J are TRBV5-6 and TRBJ1-3; TRBD1 aligns across 10 bases. The V gene end was trimmed by 5 bases and the J gene end by 0 bases; junction bases not matched to a gene: 8. The length of the CDR3 is 17 residues. CDR1 is SGHDT and CDR2 is YYEEEE in the germline V gene. The DNA of the CDR3 is TGTGCCAGCAGGCCCCGGGGACAGGGGAACTCTGGAAACACCATATATTTT. This gives the protein CASRPRGQGNSGNTIYF.

This chain joins TRBV9 and TRBJ2-7; tentative D call: TRBD1 (5 bases). The V and J ends lost 10 bases and 1 base respectively, with 21 bases between them. The CDR3 totals 15 residues. Germline CDR1 reads SGDLS; CDR2 reads YYNGEE. CDR3 protein: CASGYGEGISYEQYF. The CDR3 nucleotides read TGTGCCTCAGGGTATGGAGAAGGGATTTCCTACGAGCAGTACTTC.

This chain joins TRBV5-1 and TRBJ1-5; possible D gene TRBD1, 6 bases. Trimming pared 4 bases from V and 1 base from J, leaving 12 bases between. Per the germline V gene, CDR1 is SGHRS and CDR2 is YFSETQ. The length of the CDR3 is 15 residues. The DNA of the CDR3 is TGCGCCAGCAGCGTTCAGGGGAAAAGCAATCAGCCCCAGCATTTT. It encodes CASSVQGKSNQPQHF.

The J gene is TRBJ2-1, the V gene TRBV5-1; D not resolved. Germline CDR1 and CDR2: SGHRS and YFSETQ. The CDR3 has 15 amino acids. Trimming left V 4 bases short and J 0 bases short, with 11 bases between. CDR3 sequence reads: CASSPSPSSYNEQFF. For the CDR3, the DNA is TGCGCCAGCAGCCCTTCTCCGAGCTCCTACAATGAGCAGTTCTTC.

The rearrangement links TRBV30 to TRBJ2-7, with D perhaps matching TRBD2 (5 bases). Germline assignment: CDR1 GTSNPN and CDR2 SVGIG (reference sequence). The CDR3 sequence is 13 residues long. Between the trimmed V and J ends, which lost 2 bases and 2 bases, there was a span of 10 bases. The CDR3 sequence: CAWSLEGPYEQYF. CDR3 nucleotide sequence: TGTGCCTGGAGTTTAGAGGGTCCCTACGAGCAGTACTTC.